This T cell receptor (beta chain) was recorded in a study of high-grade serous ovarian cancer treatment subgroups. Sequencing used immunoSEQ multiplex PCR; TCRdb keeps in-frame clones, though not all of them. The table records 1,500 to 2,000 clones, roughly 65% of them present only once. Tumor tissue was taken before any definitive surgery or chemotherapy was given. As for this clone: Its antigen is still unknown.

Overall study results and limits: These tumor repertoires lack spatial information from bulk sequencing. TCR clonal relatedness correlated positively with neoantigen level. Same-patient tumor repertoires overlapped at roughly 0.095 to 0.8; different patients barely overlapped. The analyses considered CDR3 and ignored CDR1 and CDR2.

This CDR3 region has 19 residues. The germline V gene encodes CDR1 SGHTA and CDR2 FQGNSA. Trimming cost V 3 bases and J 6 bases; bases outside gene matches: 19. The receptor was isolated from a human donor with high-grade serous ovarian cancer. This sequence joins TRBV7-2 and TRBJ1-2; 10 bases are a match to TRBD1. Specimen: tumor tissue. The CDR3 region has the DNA TGTGCCAGCAGCTTGGCCGGGACAGGGGCGTTGGGTTCCCTCGATGGCTACACCTTC. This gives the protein CASSLAGTGALGSLDGYTF.